This TCR beta chain appears in the sequencing data of a study of beta chain features in type 1 diabetes. Study-level background: Sorted cells from all samples, numbering some 99,000,000, were examined.

The CDR3 consists of 14 residues. The germline gives CDR1 KGHSH, CDR2 LQKENI. The V gene end was trimmed by 3 bases and the J gene end by 11 bases; junction bases not matched to a gene: 9. Reverse transcription of all isolated RNA meant that expressed TCRB transcripts were sequenced. Profiled with immunoSEQ multiplex PCR; TCRdb holds only in-frame clones, not every one. This sample has approximately 300,000 clones, with roughly 9.6% found just once. Sequencing was done on a sample of naive CD4+ T cells from blood. The source is a woman in her twenties or thirties in good health. The chain recombines TRBV18 with TRBJ2-5; TRBD1 matches 10 bases. The CDR3: CASSPGTGAREQYF. DNA of the CDR3: TGTGCCAGCTCACCCGGGACAGGGGCGCGGGAGCAGTACTTC.